This T cell receptor beta chain was captured in a study of PD-L1 blockade in urothelial cancer. Study information: Previous chemotherapy exposure amounted to 0 to 3 regimens for patients.

The trim removed 5 bases at V and 4 bases at J, leaving 17 bases unmatched. The CDR3 is 18 residues long. From germline, CDR1 is MDHEN and CDR2 SYDVKM. Assay used: immunoSEQ multiplex PCR; TCRdb lists only in-frame clones, some missing. In the table there are 17,000 or so clones, roughly 87% of which are singletons. This chain uses TRBV28 with TRBJ1-3; 7 bases are shared with TRBD1. The input for sequencing was PBMCs, taken around atezolizumab (anti-PD-L1) treatment. The TCR sequence derives from a man in his fifties with urothelial cancer. CDR3 bases: TGTGCCAGCAGTGAGGGGGCCGGGTGGGGGGCGAGAGGAAACACCATATATTTT. It codes for CASSEGAGWGARGNTIYF.